This T cell receptor beta chain was retrieved from a study of blood T cell repertoires in COVID-19. Study background: From the United States, Italy and Spain came samples of acute and convalescent COVID-19. From T cells, B-cell-depleted T cells, or PBMCs came the material, which was cDNA or gDNA.

Germline lookup yields CDR1 SGHAT and CDR2 FQNNGV. V lost 1 base to trimming and J lost 10 bases, with 8 bases between them. This CDR3 comprises 13 residues. Study processing details: Reference gene primer amplification yielded estimated nucleated cell counts. Produced via immunoSEQ multiplex PCR; TCRdb's table is partial and in-frame only. D and trimming come from the DNA, and the V and J calls and clone size come from that table. Among 350,000 to 450,000 clones, about 89% were seen once, and the ten largest hold roughly 2%. Those enrolled in Seattle joined during active infection and were followed longitudinally afterward.

Sequencing was performed on peripheral blood. The receptor was derived from an older woman with COVID-19, enrolled during active disease. The rearrangement joins TRBV11-2 to TRBJ1-6; D uncertain. CDR3 DNA: TGTGCCAGCAGCTTAGGATGGAGGTCACCCCTCCACTTT. Protein product: CASSLGWRSPLHF.